A single sample gave rise to the 5 T cell receptor beta chains below, sequenced in a study of blood T cell repertoires in COVID-19. Method: immunoSEQ multiplex PCR; TCRdb's copy keeps in-frame clones and lacks some. The table shows about 170,000 clones, with around 86% occurring only once. The sequenced sample consisted of peripheral blood. The receptor source for this set is a man between 65 and 79 years old with acute or convalescent COVID-19.

The chain is built from TRBV9 and TRBJ2-1; possibly TRBD2 for D (5 bases). Trimming removed 3 bases from V and 0 bases from J, with 19 bases in between. CDR1 is SGDLS and CDR2 is YYNGEE in the germline V gene. The length of the CDR3 is 18 residues. The CDR3 coding sequence is TGTGCCAGCAGCGGCGGTCAGCGGCGACTACTCTCCTACAATGAGCAGTTCTTC. It translates to CASSGGQRRLLSYNEQFF.

The chain has TRBV7-6 and TRBJ2-7; 11 nucleotides line up with TRBD2. Germline CDR1 SGHVS, CDR2 FNYEAQ. V shed 2 bases, J shed 2 bases, and the junction held 5 bases outside the gene matches. This CDR3 is 16 amino acids long. CDR3 bases: TGTGCCAGCAGCTTAAGTGAGACTAGCGGGACCTACGAGCAGTACTTC. Translation: CASSLSETSGTYEQYF.

This clone has a handful of counts. This chain joins TRBV6-5 and TRBJ1-2; TRBD1 matches at 9 bases. Germline CDR1 is MNHEY and CDR2 is SVGAGI. This CDR3 contains 15 residues. Germline trimming cut 5 bases from V and 3 bases from J; bases unmatched to any gene: 7. As DNA, the CDR3 is TGTGCCAGCAGTCAGGGACAGGGCCGCTACTATGGCTACACCTTC. Amino acids: CASSQGQGRYYGYTF.

The chain couples TRBV4-3 to TRBJ1-6, with TRBD1 matching 9 bases. This CDR3 spans 16 amino acids. The germline gives CDR1 LGHNA, CDR2 YSLEER. Trimming removed 4 bases from V and 6 bases from J; junction bases left unmatched: 7. The CDR3 DNA is TGCGCCAGCAGCCCACATCCGGGACAGGGTAATTCACCCCTCCACTTT. Protein sequence: CASSPHPGQGNSPLHF.

V is TRBV15 and J is TRBJ2-7; TRBD1 matches 10 bases. This CDR3 spans 15 amino acids. The trim removed 0 bases at V and 3 bases at J, leaving 2 bases unmatched. Germline V lookup: CDR1 LNHNV, CDR2 YYDKDF (reference sequence). CDR3 nucleotide sequence: TGTGCCACCAGCAGAGAAGGGACAGGGGTCTACGAGCAGTACTTC. Residues: CATSREGTGVYEQYF.